This T cell receptor (beta chain) derives from a study of cytomegalovirus exposure and HLA in healthy donors. Study-level information: Both the 120 validation repertoires and the roughly 620 first-cohort repertoires used the same platform, as reported by a later analysis.

The CDR3 contains 16 residues. V was clipped by 0 bases and J by 2 bases, with 14 bases between them. Germline V lookup: CDR1 WSHSY, CDR2 SAAADI. Clones were read by immunoSEQ multiplex PCR, and TCRdb kept only the in-frame ones, dropping some. Seen here are around 150,000 clones, around 90% observed once, and the top ten hold almost 8%. The sequence derives from a woman in her late teens or twenties in good health and CMV-seropositive. Sequencing input: PBMCs. This chain links TRBV10-2 with TRBJ2-7, with D possibly being TRBD1 (6 bases). This CDR3 is CASSESGRGTAYEQYF. In DNA, the CDR3 is TGCGCCAGCAGTGAGTCAGGCAGGGGTACTGCCTACGAGCAGTACTTC.